The T cell receptor beta chain under discussion was sequenced for a study of cytomegalovirus exposure and HLA in healthy donors. Study-wide background: Clustering assigned approximately 78% of the approximately 400 genotyped donors to the Caucasian-associated ancestry cluster.

PCR amplification relied on 60 Vbeta primers (plus 13 Jbeta primers). Produced via immunoSEQ multiplex PCR; TCRdb's table is partial and in-frame only. The sample holds approximately 120,000 clones, about two thirds seen once. Unmatched junction bases numbered 4, after V lost 3 bases and J lost 0 bases. The CDR3 extends over 15 amino acids. Germline-derived CDR1 and CDR2 are SGHAT and FQNNGV. A note on this clone: What it binds is not known.

Study results and limitations: Earlier analysis found most TCR beta V segments productive about 87% or about 30% of the time. The authors assumed roughly uniform sequencing depth across donors for presence/absence analyses.

The chain has TRBV11-2 and TRBJ1-1, with 7 nucleotides matching TRBD1. Sequenced input: PBMCs. The TCR comes from a woman in her sixties or seventies in good health and CMV-seropositive. The CDR3 loop is CASSLGDRVNTEAFF. CDR3 in DNA: TGTGCCAGCAGCTTGGGCGACAGGGTGAACACTGAAGCTTTCTTT.